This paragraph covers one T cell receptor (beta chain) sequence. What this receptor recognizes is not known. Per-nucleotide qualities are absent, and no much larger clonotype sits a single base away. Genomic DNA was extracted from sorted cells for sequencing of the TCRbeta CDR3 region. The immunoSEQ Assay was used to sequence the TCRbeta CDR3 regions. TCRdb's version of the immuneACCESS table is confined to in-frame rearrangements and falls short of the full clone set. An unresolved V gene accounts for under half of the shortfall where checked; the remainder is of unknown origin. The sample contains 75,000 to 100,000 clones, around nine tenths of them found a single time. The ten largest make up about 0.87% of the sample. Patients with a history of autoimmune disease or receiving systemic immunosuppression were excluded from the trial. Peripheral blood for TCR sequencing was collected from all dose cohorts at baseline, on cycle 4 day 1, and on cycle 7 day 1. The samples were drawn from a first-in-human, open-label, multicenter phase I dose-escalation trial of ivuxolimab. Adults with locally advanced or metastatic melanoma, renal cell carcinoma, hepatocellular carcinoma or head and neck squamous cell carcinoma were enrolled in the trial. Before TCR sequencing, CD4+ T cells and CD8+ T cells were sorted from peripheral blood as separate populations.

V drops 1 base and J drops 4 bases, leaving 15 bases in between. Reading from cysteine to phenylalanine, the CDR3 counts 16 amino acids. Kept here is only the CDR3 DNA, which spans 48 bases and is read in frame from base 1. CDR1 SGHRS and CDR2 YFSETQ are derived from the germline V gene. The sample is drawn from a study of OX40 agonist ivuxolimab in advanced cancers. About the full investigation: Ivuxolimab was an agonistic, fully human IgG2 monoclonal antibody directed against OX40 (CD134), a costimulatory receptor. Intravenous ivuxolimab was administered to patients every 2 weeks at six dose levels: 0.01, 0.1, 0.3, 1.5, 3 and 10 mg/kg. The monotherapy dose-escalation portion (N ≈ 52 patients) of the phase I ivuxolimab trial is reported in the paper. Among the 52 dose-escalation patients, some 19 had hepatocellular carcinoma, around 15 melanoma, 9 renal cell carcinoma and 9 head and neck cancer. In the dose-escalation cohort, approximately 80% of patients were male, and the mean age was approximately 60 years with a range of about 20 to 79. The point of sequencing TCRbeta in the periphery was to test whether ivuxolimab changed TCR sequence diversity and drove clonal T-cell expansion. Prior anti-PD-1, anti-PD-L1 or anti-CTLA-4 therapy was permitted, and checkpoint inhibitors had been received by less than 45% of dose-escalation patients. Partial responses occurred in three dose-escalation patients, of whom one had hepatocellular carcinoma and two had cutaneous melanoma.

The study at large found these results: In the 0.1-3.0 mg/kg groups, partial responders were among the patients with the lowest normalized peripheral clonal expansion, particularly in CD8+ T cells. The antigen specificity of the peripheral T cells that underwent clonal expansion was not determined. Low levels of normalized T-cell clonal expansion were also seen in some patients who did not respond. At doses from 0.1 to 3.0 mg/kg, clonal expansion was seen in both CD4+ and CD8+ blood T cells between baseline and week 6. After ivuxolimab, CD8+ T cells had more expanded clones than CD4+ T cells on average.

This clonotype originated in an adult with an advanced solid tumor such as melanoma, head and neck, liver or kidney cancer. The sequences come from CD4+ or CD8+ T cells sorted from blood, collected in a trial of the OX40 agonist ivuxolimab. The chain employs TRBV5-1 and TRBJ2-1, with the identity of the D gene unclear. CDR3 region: CASSLQGPPLYNEQFF. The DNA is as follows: TGCGCCAGCAGCTTGCAAGGCCCGCCCCTTTACAATGAGCAGTTCTTC.